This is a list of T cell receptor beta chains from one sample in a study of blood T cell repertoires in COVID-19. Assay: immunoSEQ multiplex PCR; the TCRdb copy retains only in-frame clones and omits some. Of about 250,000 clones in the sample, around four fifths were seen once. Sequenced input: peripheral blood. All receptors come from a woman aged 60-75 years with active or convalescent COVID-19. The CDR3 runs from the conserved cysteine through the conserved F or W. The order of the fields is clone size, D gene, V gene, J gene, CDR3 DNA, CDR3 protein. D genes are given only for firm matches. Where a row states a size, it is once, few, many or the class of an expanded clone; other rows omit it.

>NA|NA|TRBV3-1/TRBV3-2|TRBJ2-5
TGTGCCAGCAGCCAAGACGGGGACTGGAAAGAGACCCAGTACTTC
CASSQDGDWKETQYF
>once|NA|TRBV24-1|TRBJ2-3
TGTGCCACCAGTGACTCGGTTCCGCGGGGACGCACGCAGTATTTT
CATSDSVPRGRTQYF
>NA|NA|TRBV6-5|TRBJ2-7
TGTGCCAGCAGGATACTATCCTCCTCCTACGAGCAGTACTTC
CASRILSSSYEQYF
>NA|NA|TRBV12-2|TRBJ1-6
TGTGCAAGCCTCAGGGACACACCGACTAAGAGACCCCTCCACTTT
CASLRDTPTKRPLHF
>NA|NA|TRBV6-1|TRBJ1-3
TGTGCCAGCAGTGAAGTCCTACAGGGAGCTGGAAACACCATATATTTT
CASSEVLQGAGNTIYF
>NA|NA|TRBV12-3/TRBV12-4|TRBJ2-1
TGTGCCAGCAGTCCGGGGGATGAGCAGTTCTTC
CASSPGDEQFF
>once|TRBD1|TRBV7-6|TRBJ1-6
TGTGCCAGCAGCTCTTCACAGGGGTATTCACCCCTCCACTTT
CASSSSQGYSPLHF
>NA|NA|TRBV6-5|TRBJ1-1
TGTGCCATCCTAAGAACTGGACAGTCCAGTGAAGCTTTCTTT
CAILRTGQSSEAFF
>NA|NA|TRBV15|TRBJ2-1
TGTGCCACCAGCAGAGATGGGGGCTCGGAAGAGCCTTCAGGGAATGAGCAGTTCTTC
CATSRDGGSEEPSGNEQFF
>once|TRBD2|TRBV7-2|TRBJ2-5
TGTGCCAGCAGCCCGCCGGGACTAGCTACCTCGGAGACCCAGTACTTC
CASSPPGLATSETQYF
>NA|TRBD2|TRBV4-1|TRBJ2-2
TGCGCCAGCAGCCTCTTTCCGGGACTAGCGGGAGGTCAGGCCGGGGAGCTGTTTTTT
CASSLFPGLAGGQAGELFF
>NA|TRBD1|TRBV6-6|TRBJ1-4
TGTGCCAGCAGTCAAGAACAGGGGGGGGGTAGAGTAAAACTGTTTTTT
CASSQEQGGGRVKLFF
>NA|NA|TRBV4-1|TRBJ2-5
TGCGCCAGCAGCCCGAACGGAGCGTCTGGCCAAGAGACCCAGTACTTC
CASSPNGASGQETQYF
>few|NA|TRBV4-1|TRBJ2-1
TGCGCCAGCAGCCAAGATAAGTCAGTTTATTCCCTCAATGAGCAGTTCTTC
CASSQDKSVYSLNEQFF
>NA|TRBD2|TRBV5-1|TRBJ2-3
TGCGCCAGCAGTTCCCTAGCGGTCACAGATACGCAGTATTTT
CASSSLAVTDTQYF
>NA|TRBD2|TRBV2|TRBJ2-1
TGTGCCAGCAGCCTCGAGCGGGAGTCCTACAATGAGCAGTTCTTC
CASSLERESYNEQFF
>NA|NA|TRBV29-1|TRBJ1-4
TGCAGCGCTAGTCTTTATCCGGGAACTAATGAAAAACTGTTTTTT
CSASLYPGTNEKLFF
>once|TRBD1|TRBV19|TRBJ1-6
TGTGCCAGTAGTATCGGGACAGGGGAATCACCCCTCCACTTT
CASSIGTGESPLHF
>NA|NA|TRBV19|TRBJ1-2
TGTGCCAGTAGTACTGGACAGCCGTTGTATAGGGGCTACACCTTC
CASSTGQPLYRGYTF
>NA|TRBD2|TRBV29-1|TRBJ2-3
TGCAGCGTTGAACTGGCTAGCGGGGGGGTCACAGATACGCAGTATTTT
CSVELASGGVTDTQYF
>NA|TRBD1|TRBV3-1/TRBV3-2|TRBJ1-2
TGTGCCAGCAGCCAAGAGGGACAGGTCTATGGCTACACCTTC
CASSQEGQVYGYTF
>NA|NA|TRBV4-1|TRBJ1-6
TGCGCCAGCAGCCCAACAGGAACTTCACCCCTCCACTTT
CASSPTGTSPLHF
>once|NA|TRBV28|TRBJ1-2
TGTGCCAGCAGTTTGGGCCCTTTCGGTGGCTACACCTTC
CASSLGPFGGYTF
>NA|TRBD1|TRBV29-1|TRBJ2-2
TGCAGCGTTGAGGGACAGGGGGCGGTCGGGGAGCTGTTTTTT
CSVEGQGAVGELFF
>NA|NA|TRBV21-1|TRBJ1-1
TGTGCCAGCAGCAAAGAAACAGGTTTCATGAACACTGAAGCTTTCTTT
CASSKETGFMNTEAFF
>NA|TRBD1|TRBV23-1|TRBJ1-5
TGCGCCAGCAGTCAATCAGGGACAGGGGGCACGGGGCAGCCCCAGCATTTT
CASSQSGTGGTGQPQHF
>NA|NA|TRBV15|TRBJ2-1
TGTGCCACCAGCGGCGGCCTAGCGAGTCTAGACAATGAGCAGTTCTTC
CATSGGLASLDNEQFF
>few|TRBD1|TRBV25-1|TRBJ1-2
TGTGCCAGCAGTGGGGGACCAAGGGGACAGGGCCTAAACTATGGCTACACCTTC
CASSGGPRGQGLNYGYTF
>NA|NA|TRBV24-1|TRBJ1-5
TGTGCCACCAGTGACTCAGGACAGCCCCAGCATTTT
CATSDSGQPQHF
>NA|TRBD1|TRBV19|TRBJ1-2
TGTGCCAGTAGACTGGGACAGATCTCTTACTACACCTTC
CASRLGQISYYTF
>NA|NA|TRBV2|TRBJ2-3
TGTGCCAGCAGAGCAGATACACTAGTGTATACGCAGTATTTT
CASRADTLVYTQYF